This is a list of T cell receptor beta chains from one sample in a study of prognosis after radiotherapy for stage I lung cancer. In TCRdb, the multiplex PCR reads were re-called with MiXCR into one record per CDR3 protein. The sample lists about 15,000 distinct CDR3 sequences, roughly a third occurring once. The starting material was PBMCs, obtained before or after stereotactic body radiation therapy (not recorded which). The receptors here all came from a donor of 50 years or more with non-small cell lung cancer. The conserved cysteine and the conserved F or W are not part of the CDR3 here. Rows may omit the clone size; those that give it use once, few, many or a size class.

V	J	size	CDR3
TRBV14	TRBJ2-7	many	ASSQDPGAPQY
TRBV15	TRBJ2-5	few	AASPGGDRGDQETPY
TRBV10-2	TRBJ2-5	many	ASSGVSGSAETQY
TRBV6-8	TRBJ1-3	.	ASRETGPPVNTIY
TRBV5-1	TRBJ1-2	.	ASSSLVGAVYGHT
TRBV5-1	TRBJ1-1	many	ASSLSSGPNTEAF
TRBV6-1	TRBJ2-1	.	ASSKGYNEQF
TRBV20-1	TRBJ2-3	many	SARSEAPPDTQY
TRBV20-1	TRBJ2-7	medium-sized	SARTSGRSYEQY
TRBV28	TRBJ2-3	.	SSIFSSEGTDTQY
TRBV6-4	TRBJ2-1	medium-sized	ASSEGEHNEQF
TRBV30	TRBJ1-1	many	AWSGEGGLNTEAF
TRBV11-2	TRBJ2-7	many	ASRPLAGRLQGEQY
TRBV7-2	TRBJ1-2	many	ASSLSTGRSYGYT
TRBV7-2	TRBJ2-7	many	ASSLGTSAYEQY
TRBV5-1	TRBJ2-6	.	ASSLRIGGAGANVLT
TRBV12-3/TRBV12-4	TRBJ1-6	medium-sized	ASSPDSFRSPLH
TRBV19	TRBJ1-6	.	ACNGQGTYNSPLH
TRBV2	TRBJ2-6	.	ASSAGTGGANVMT
TRBV28	TRBJ1-1	many	ASSTGTHTEAF
TRBV20-1	TRBJ1-6	medium-sized	SASPRDYNSPLH
TRBV20-1	TRBJ1-5	.	SARDMDRGDLQTQH
TRBV12-3/TRBV12-4	TRBJ2-7	medium-sized	ASRWTGGPYEQY
TRBV12-3/TRBV12-4	TRBJ2-3	many	ASTSGGGTTDTQY
TRBV6-2/TRBV6-3	TRBJ1-5	once	ASSPGDRARNRH
TRBV19	TRBJ1-2	.	ASSMARGNYGYT
TRBV18	TRBJ2-2	many	ASSPPAPNTGELF
TRBV19	TRBJ2-7	many	ASEERGGTYEQY
TRBV7-9	TRBJ2-3	.	ASSSGAASGKAYTQY
TRBV29-1	TRBJ2-7	many	SGLGEGYEQY
TRBV5-6	TRBJ2-5	many	ASSLGVSETQY
TRBV30	TRBJ1-6	many	AWSPGGNSPLH
TRBV5-1	TRBJ2-3	many	ASTGRGDTDTQY
TRBV30	TRBJ1-5	many	AWSVNSDQPQH
TRBV20-1	TRBJ2-5	many	SASGAGGQQETQY
TRBV5-1	TRBJ2-1	many	ASKERQGENEQF
TRBV6-2/TRBV6-3	TRBJ2-2	many	ASSPTPGLAGTGELF
TRBV5-1	TRBJ1-2	once	DNSLRQGARDGYT
TRBV20-1	TRBJ1-6	medium-sized	SARDEIGGNNSPLH
TRBV3-1	TRBJ1-6	.	ASSQTGNSPLH
TRBV7-2	TRBJ2-3	.	ANSRQGAGDTKY
TRBV30	TRBJ1-5	many	AWSVSSGSNQPQH
TRBV5-5	TRBJ1-4	many	ASSLDATNEKLF
TRBV7-2	TRBJ1-5	many	ASSLVPGGLQPQH
TRBV28	TRBJ1-5	large	ASIETGDSNQPQH
TRBV20-1	TRBJ2-2	.	SARSRDRGAGELF
TRBV24-1	TRBJ2-2	medium-sized	ATSDSTLPTGELF
TRBV28	TRBJ2-7	many	ASSHGQTFEQY
TRBV6-1	TRBJ2-7	.	ASSVGLAGGGSYEQY
TRBV24-1	TRBJ1-5	once	ATSDPYSGGQPHY
TRBV2	TRBJ1-1	many	ASSDPGTGTETEAF
TRBV11-3	TRBJ2-1	many	ASSLGQGAKF
TRBV6-2/TRBV6-3	TRBJ2-3	many	ASSYALSTDTQY
TRBV28	TRBJ2-7	many	ASSLDPGDTYEQY
TRBV5-1	TRBJ2-7	medium-sized	ASSSTGQGGYEQY